This T cell receptor (beta chain) was obtained from a study of T cells in narcolepsy. The CDR3 consists of 14 residues. Germline-derived CDR1 and CDR2 are GTSNPN and SVGIG (reference sequence). V lost 3 bases to trimming and J lost 4 bases; unmatched junction nucleotides: 8. Assay used: immunoSEQ multiplex PCR; TCRdb lists only in-frame clones, some missing. The sample has under 35,000 clones; more than 75% are singletons. V and J are TRBV30 and TRBJ2-7, with 8 bases identical to TRBD2. Sequences were obtained from CD45RA- memory CD4+ T cells from PBMCs. The receptor was isolated from a human donor with narcolepsy. The CDR3 DNA is TGTGCCTGGAGGTTAGCGGGAAGTTTGTACGAGCAGTACTTC. This encodes CAWRLAGSLYEQYF.